This is a list of T cell receptor beta chains from one sample in a study of T cell repertoires in cytomegalovirus infection. No cognate antigen is known for these TCRs. In TCRdb, the reads were re-called with MiXCR into one record per CDR3 protein. The sample has 300,000 to 400,000 distinct CDR3 sequences; almost 30% are singletons. The specimen comprised cultured PBMCs, sampled from culture after CMV antigen stimulation. The receptors derive from a human donor in good health (CMV status not recorded). Some clones in this sample may be carry-over from other donors' samples. CDR3s leave out the opening cysteine and the closing phenylalanine or tryptophan. Each record gives: J gene, V gene, CDR3 protein.

J gene: TRBJ2-1
V gene: TRBV7-2
CDR3 protein: ASSFLAGGVNEQF

J gene: TRBJ1-4
V gene: TRBV7-6
CDR3 protein: ASSLQTGGNEKLF

J gene: TRBJ1-6
V gene: TRBV7-9
CDR3 protein: ASSLDWGSSYNSPLH

J gene: TRBJ1-3
V gene: TRBV19
CDR3 protein: ASSISGTSAGNTIY

J gene: TRBJ1-1
V gene: TRBV7-9
CDR3 protein: ASSLGGQGSFAF

J gene: TRBJ2-2
V gene: TRBV5-4
CDR3 protein: ASNPGTANTGELF

J gene: TRBJ1-2
V gene: TRBV27
CDR3 protein: ASSYSASSNYGYT

J gene: TRBJ2-2
V gene: TRBV27
CDR3 protein: ASIDTDRDRAKPNTGELF

J gene: TRBJ2-2
V gene: TRBV7-4
CDR3 protein: ASSLTPGGGSGELF

J gene: TRBJ2-3
V gene: TRBV11-2
CDR3 protein: ASSPTEGTQY

J gene: TRBJ2-3
V gene: TRBV7-6
CDR3 protein: ASSSYSGGTDTQY

J gene: TRBJ2-7
V gene: TRBV12-3/TRBV12-4
CDR3 protein: ASSRGLTTPYEQY

J gene: TRBJ2-3
V gene: TRBV6-2/TRBV6-3
CDR3 protein: ASSHSVDTQY

J gene: TRBJ2-2
V gene: TRBV11-2
CDR3 protein: ASGPRYTGELF

J gene: TRBJ2-3
V gene: TRBV4-1
CDR3 protein: ASSQVVGSTDTQY

J gene: TRBJ1-1
V gene: TRBV10-3
CDR3 protein: AIIMSQGRETEAF

J gene: TRBJ1-1
V gene: TRBV7-9
CDR3 protein: ASSPQPRARNTEAF

J gene: TRBJ2-7
V gene: TRBV27
CDR3 protein: ASSLRLGVSYEQY

J gene: TRBJ2-7
V gene: TRBV7-2
CDR3 protein: ASSLGGLSYEQY

J gene: TRBJ1-5
V gene: TRBV19
CDR3 protein: ASSIGDRGLPSTYSNQPQH

J gene: TRBJ2-7
V gene: TRBV11-2
CDR3 protein: ASSLIGAVTYEQY

J gene: TRBJ1-4
V gene: TRBV10-1
CDR3 protein: ASSPGTGGTSNEKLF

J gene: TRBJ2-5
V gene: TRBV27
CDR3 protein: ASSLNRGKTQY

J gene: TRBJ1-6
V gene: TRBV6-6
CDR3 protein: ASSEGGWESPLH